This T cell receptor beta chain appears in the sequencing data of a study of shared clonotypes between healthy human individuals. In its sample, this clone was seen once. The naive CD8 population came from CD45RO-negative cells selected for CCR7, without terminally differentiated effector memory CD45RA+ cells. Sequenced by immunoSEQ multiplex PCR; TCRdb stores in-frame clones only, minus some. The repertoire has 1.5 million to 2.5 million clones, approximately 94% of them found once; the top ten carry 1% to 1.5%. The CDR3 covers 16 residues. Trimming removed 0 bases from V and 0 bases from J; junction bases left unmatched: 3. Looked up from germline, CDR1 is SGDLS and CDR2 is YYNGEE.

Input material: naive CD8+ T cells sorted from blood. This TCR was recovered from a man younger than 30 in good health. The chain employs TRBV9 and TRBJ2-1; the match to TRBD1 covers 7 bases. CDR3 in amino acids: CASSVVGDSSYNEQFF. The CDR3 region has the DNA TGTGCCAGCAGCGTAGTAGGGGACAGCTCCTACAATGAGCAGTTCTTC. The whole variable domain, filled in from reference TRBV9 and TRBJ2-1, reads DSGVTQTPKHLITATGQRVTLRCSPRSGDLSVYWYQQSLDQGLQFLIQYYNGEERAKGNILERFSAQQFPDLHSELNLSSLELGDSALYFCASSVVGDSSYNEQFFGPGTRLTVL.